The clone carrying this TCR beta chain has a handful of counts. Antigen specificity is unknown. This sample was taken from a study of shared clonotypes between healthy human individuals. General observations from the study: A handful of donors shared 5% to 5.5% of their naive CD4 clonotypes. Memory subsets had estimated richness that was generally smaller than that of naive subsets.

As handled by the study authors: Without quality scores, immunoSEQ junctional reads could not be filtered like full-length reads. Clones were sequenced by immunoSEQ multiplex PCR, and TCRdb holds only the in-frame ones, with some missing. V and J calls plus clone size are reproduced from that table; the DNA served to infer D and trimming. The sample shows about 730,000 clones, 72% of them seen only once. V gave up 6 bases and J gave up 1 base; unmatched junction bases: 14. CDR3 length: 18 residues. Germline CDR1 and CDR2: PRHDT and FYEKMQ (reference sequence). This TCR was recovered from a woman between 25 and 40 years old in good health. This chain joins TRBV13 and TRBJ2-2; 7 bases align to TRBD2. The sample was memory CD4+ T cells sorted from blood. Indicated subset: CD45RA-negative fraction. The CDR3 sequence: CASSYRASGRVNTGELFF. CDR3 nucleotide sequence: TGTGCCAGCAGTTATAGGGCTAGCGGAAGAGTGAACACCGGGGAGCTGTTTTTT.